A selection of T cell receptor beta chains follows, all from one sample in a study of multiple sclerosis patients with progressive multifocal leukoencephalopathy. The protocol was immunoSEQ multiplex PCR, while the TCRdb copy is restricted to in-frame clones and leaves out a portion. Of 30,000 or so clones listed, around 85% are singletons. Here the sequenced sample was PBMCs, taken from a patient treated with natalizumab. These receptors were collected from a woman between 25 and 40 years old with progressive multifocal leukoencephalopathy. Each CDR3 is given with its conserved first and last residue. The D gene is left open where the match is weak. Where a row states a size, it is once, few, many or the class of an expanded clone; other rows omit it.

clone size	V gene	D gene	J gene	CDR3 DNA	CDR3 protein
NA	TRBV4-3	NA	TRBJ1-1	TGCGCCAGCAGCCGAGACAGGTCCATGAACACTGAAGCTTTCTTT	CASSRDRSMNTEAFF
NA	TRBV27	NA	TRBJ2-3	TGTGCCAGCAGGGATAGTGGCACAGATACGCAGTATTTT	CASRDSGTDTQYF
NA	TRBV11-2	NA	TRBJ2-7	TGTGCCAGCAGCTTATCGAGACCTGAGGAGCAGTACTTC	CASSLSRPEEQYF
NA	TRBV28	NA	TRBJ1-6	TGTGCCAGCAGTGTGCCAGGCGACGTCGATTCACCCCTCCACTTT	CASSVPGDVDSPLHF
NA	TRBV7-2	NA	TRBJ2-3	TGTGCCAGCAGCCGCAGCACAGATACGCAGTATTTT	CASSRSTDTQYF
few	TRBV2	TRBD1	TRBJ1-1	TGTGCCAGCAGTGAAGAAACAGGGGGCGTTGGCACTGAAGCTTTCTTT	CASSEETGGVGTEAFF
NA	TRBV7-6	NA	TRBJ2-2	TGTGCCTCCAAGGGGGACACCGGGGAGCTGTTTTTT	CASKGDTGELFF
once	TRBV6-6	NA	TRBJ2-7	TGTGCCAGCAGCGCCTCAAGCAGGGCCGTCGAGCAGTACTTC	CASSASSRAVEQYF
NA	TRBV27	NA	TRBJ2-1	TGTGCCACCCGCCGTGGGTACAATGAGCAGTTCTTC	CATRRGYNEQFF
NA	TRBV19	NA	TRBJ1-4	TGTGCCAGTAGTATTATCGCCGCCGGGGAAAAACTGTTTTTT	CASSIIAAGEKLFF
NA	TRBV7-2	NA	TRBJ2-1	TGTGCCAGCAGCTTGGGCGTAAGCAGGGTGGATGAGCAGTTCTTC	CASSLGVSRVDEQFF
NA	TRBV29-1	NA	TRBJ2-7	TGCAGCGTTGACAGGGGACGGGAGCAGTACTTC	CSVDRGREQYF
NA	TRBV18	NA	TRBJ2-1	TGTGCCAGCTCACCCGCATCCAATGAGCAGTTCTTC	CASSPASNEQFF
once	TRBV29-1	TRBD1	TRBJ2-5	TGCAGCGAGAGCGACAGGGGCGGAGAGACCCAGTACTTC	CSESDRGGETQYF
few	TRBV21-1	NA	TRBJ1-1	TGTGCCAGCAGCACAAATTACACTGAAGCTTTCTTT	CASSTNYTEAFF
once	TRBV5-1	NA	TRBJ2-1	TGCGCCAGCAGCTTGCGGGATTTGGCCTACAATGAGCAGTTCTTC	CASSLRDLAYNEQFF
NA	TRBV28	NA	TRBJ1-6	TGTGCCAGCAGTCCGCGCGGGCAGGACTTAGATTCACCCCTCCACTTT	CASSPRGQDLDSPLHF
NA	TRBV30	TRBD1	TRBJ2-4	TGTGCCTGGGCCCGGGACAGTACCTTAGCCAAAAACATTCAGTACTTC	CAWARDSTLAKNIQYF
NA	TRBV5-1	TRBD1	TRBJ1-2	TGCGCCAGCAGCCCGGACAGGGAGGCCTACACCTTC	CASSPDREAYTF
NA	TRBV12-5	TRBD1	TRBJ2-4	TGTGCTAGTGGTTTGACGGGACAGCGGAACATTCAGTACTTC	CASGLTGQRNIQYF
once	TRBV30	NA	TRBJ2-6	TGTGCCTGGAGCGGGTACGGGGCCAACGTCCTGACTTTC	CAWSGYGANVLTF
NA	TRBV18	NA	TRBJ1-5	TGTGCCAGCTCACCACAAGAGTTCCAGCCCCAGCATTTT	CASSPQEFQPQHF
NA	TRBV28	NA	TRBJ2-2	TGTGCCAGCAGTTTGCACCCGAACACCGGGGAGCTGTTTTTT	CASSLHPNTGELFF
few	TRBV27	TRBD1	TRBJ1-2	TGTGCCAGCAGTTTGACAGGGGGCTATGGCTACACCTTC	CASSLTGGYGYTF
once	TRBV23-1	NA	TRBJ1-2	TGCGCCAGCAGTCAATCGCCAGGCCGCGCCAACTATGGCTACACCTTC	CASSQSPGRANYGYTF
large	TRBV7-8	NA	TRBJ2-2	TGTGCCAGCAGCCCTTTACTGGGCGGGGAGCTGTTTTTT	CASSPLLGGELFF
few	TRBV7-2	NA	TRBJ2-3	TGTGCCAGCAGTTCCTCCATCACAGATACGCAGTATTTT	CASSSSITDTQYF
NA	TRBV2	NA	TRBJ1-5	TGTGCCAGCAGAGCCTCTTTTCCAACTCAGCCCCAGCATTTT	CASRASFPTQPQHF
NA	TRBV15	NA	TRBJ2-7	TGTGCCACCTCGAGATCCGCCTACGAGCAGTACTTC	CATSRSAYEQYF
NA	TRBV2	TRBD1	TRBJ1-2	TGTGCCAGCACCCGAGGGGGCGAAGGCTACACCTTC	CASTRGGEGYTF
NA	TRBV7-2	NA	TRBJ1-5	TGTGCCAGCAGCTTAGGGCCGACAGGCCTTAATCAGCCCCAGCATTTT	CASSLGPTGLNQPQHF
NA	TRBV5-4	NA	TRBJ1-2	TGTGCCAGCAGCTTAACGGACAGATATCATGGCTACACCTTC	CASSLTDRYHGYTF
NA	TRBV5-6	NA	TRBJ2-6	TGTGCCAGCAGGCTTGAGGGGTTTCTTCGGGAAGGGGCCAACGTCCTGACTTTC	CASRLEGFLREGANVLTF
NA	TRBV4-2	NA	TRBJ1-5	TGTGCCAGCAGCCAAGGTAACAGGGCTAGCAATCAGCCCCAGCATTTT	CASSQGNRASNQPQHF
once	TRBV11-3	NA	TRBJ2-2	TGTGCCAGCAGCTTCTGGCGGGAGAACACCGGGGAGCTGTTTTTT	CASSFWRENTGELFF
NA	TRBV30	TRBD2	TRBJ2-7	TGTGCCTGGAGTATCGCAGCGGGGGTATACGAGCAGTACTTC	CAWSIAAGVYEQYF
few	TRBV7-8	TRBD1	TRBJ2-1	TGTGCCAGCAGCCTACAGGGGAATGGGTACGATGAGCAGTTCTTC	CASSLQGNGYDEQFF
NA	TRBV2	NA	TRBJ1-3	TGTGCCAGCAGTGACATTAGGGGACAACGCTCTGGAAACACCATATATTTT	CASSDIRGQRSGNTIYF
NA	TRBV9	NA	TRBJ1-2	TGTGCCAGCAGCGTAGATACAGGGAGAAACTATGGCTACACCTTC	CASSVDTGRNYGYTF
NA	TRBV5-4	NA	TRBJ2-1	TGTGCCAGCAGCTTTAGGGGGGCGGACAATGAGCAGTTCTTC	CASSFRGADNEQFF
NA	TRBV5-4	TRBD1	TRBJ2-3	TGTGCCAGCAGCTCGACAGGGTCAGATACGCAGTATTTT	CASSSTGSDTQYF
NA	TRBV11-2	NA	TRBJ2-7	TGTGCCAGCAGCTCCCAGGTGGAGCAGTACTTC	CASSSQVEQYF
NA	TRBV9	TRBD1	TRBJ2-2	TGTGCCAGCAGCGTAGGTGGGACAGGGCTCGGGGAGCTGTTTTTT	CASSVGGTGLGELFF